The 29 T cell receptor beta chains given below trace back to one sample, sequenced in a study of blood T cell repertoires in COVID-19. Some clones are missing from TCRdb's copy, which holds only in-frame ones; the method was immunoSEQ multiplex PCR. The data show around 150,000 clones, around 80% seen once. Sequencing input: peripheral blood. These receptors originate from a human donor in a cohort sampled during active COVID-19.

This chain joins TRBV19 and TRBJ2-3; a possible D gene is TRBD2 (6 bases). CDR1 is LNHDA and CDR2 is SQIVND in the germline V gene (reference sequence). This CDR3 is 16 amino acids long. Trimming cost V 3 bases and J 0 bases, with 13 bases left between them. The CDR3 is CASSINIGGSTDTQYF. The CDR3 DNA sequence: TGTGCCAGTAGTATTAATATCGGGGGAAGCACAGATACGCAGTATTTT.

This sequence joins TRBV2 and TRBJ1-5; tentatively, D is TRBD1 (5 bases). V was pared by 1 base and J by 1 base, with 11 bases between. Germline V gene data show CDR1 as SNHLY and CDR2 as FYNNEI. CDR3 length: 16 amino acids. CDR3 sequence (DNA): TGTGCCAGCAGTGAAGGGGGGAGGAGGAGCAATCAGCCCCAGCATTTT. It is translated as CASSEGGRRSNQPQHF.

The CDR3 DNA is TGTGCCAGCAGCGTAGAGGTAACGGGGTCCACTGAAGCTTTCTTT. Translation gives CASSVEVTGSTEAFF. J is TRBJ1-1 and V is TRBV9, with no clear D. CDR1 SGDLS and CDR2 YYNGEE come from the germline V gene. The CDR3 has 15 residues. V lost 0 bases, J lost 4 bases, and 13 bases lay in between.

CDR3 DNA: TGCGCCAGCACCGAGAGTACTAATGAAAAACTGTTTTTT. This encodes CASTESTNEKLFF. V usage is TRBV10-1 and J usage is TRBJ1-4; D remains ambiguous. Looked up from germline, CDR1 is WNHNN and CDR2 is SYGVQD (reference sequence). Deletions cut 7 bases from V and 2 bases from J, with 8 bases between. This CDR3 spans 13 amino acids.

The chain employs TRBV19 and TRBJ1-2; maybe TRBD1 (6 bases). Trimming removed 10 bases at V and 4 bases at J, with 25 bases between. The CDR3 runs 16 residues. In germline, CDR1 is LNHDA, CDR2 SQIVND (reference sequence). The CDR3 reads CATTGGGLHALYGYTF. Written as DNA, the CDR3 is TGTGCCACCACTGGGGGGGGGCTTCATGCCCTCTATGGCTACACCTTC.

The table lists this clone with a few counts. The chain recombines TRBV5-4 with TRBJ1-5, with no clear D. This CDR3 is built from 13 residues. The ends were cut back, 4 bases at V and 0 bases at J, with 5 bases in the middle. Germline V gene data show CDR1 as SGHNT and CDR2 as YYREEE (reference sequence). CDR3 DNA: TGTGCCAGCAGCCGGGATAGCAATCAGCCCCAGCATTTT. Translating it yields CASSRDSNQPQHF.

This clone has just a few counts. The gene calls are TRBV6-1 and TRBJ2-7; 8 bases map to TRBD1. The V gene end was trimmed by 4 bases and the J gene end by 0 bases; junction bases not matched to a gene: 8. The CDR3 consists of 16 residues. CDR1 is MNHNS and CDR2 is SASEGT in the germline V gene. The CDR3 reads CASSARQDRVSYEQYF. CDR3 sequence (DNA): TGTGCCAGCAGTGCCCGGCAGGACAGGGTCTCCTACGAGCAGTACTTC.

V usage is TRBV6-2 or TRBV6-3 and J usage is TRBJ2-5; the D gene is possibly TRBD2 (5 bases). Per the germline V gene, CDR1 is MNHEY and CDR2 is SVGEGT. V was cut by 4 bases and J by 4 bases, with 10 bases left in between. The CDR3 consists of 13 residues. CDR3 region: CASSLRVGETQYF. CDR3 bases: TGTGCCAGCAGTTTGAGGGTTGGAGAGACCCAGTACTTC.

Only one count was recorded for this clone. The chain is built from TRBV7-8 and TRBJ2-1; 11 positions agree with TRBD2. This CDR3 spans 19 amino acids. The V gene's germline CDR1 is SGHVS and CDR2 FQNEAQ. V shed 2 bases and J 0 bases; nucleotides not matched to a gene: 9. For the CDR3, the DNA is TGTGCCAGCAGCTTAAGTCCGGGACTAGCGGTAGGCTCCTACAATGAGCAGTTCTTC. Protein: CASSLSPGLAVGSYNEQFF.

The V gene is TRBV19, the J gene TRBJ2-3; TRBD1 agrees at 9 bases. The CDR3 covers 15 residues. V was pared by 1 base and J by 5 bases, with 4 bases of the junction left unmatched. Germline V lookup: CDR1 LNHDA, CDR2 SQIVND (reference sequence). CDR3: CASSIGTGVGDTQYF. The CDR3 nucleotides are TGTGCCAGTAGTATAGGGACAGGGGTTGGAGATACGCAGTATTTT.

The gene calls are TRBV5-8 and TRBJ1-6; D might be TRBD1 (6 bases). Germline V CDR1 and CDR2: SGHTS, YDEGEE. CDR3 length equals 15 residues. The V and J ends lost 4 bases and 7 bases respectively, with 15 bases between them. The CDR3 is CASSRTRQANSPLHF. The CDR3 bases are TGTGCCAGCAGCCGAACAAGACAGGCCAATTCACCCCTCCACTTT.

The count of this clone is one. This rearrangement joins TRBV5-1 to TRBJ1-1; a possible D gene is TRBD1 (5 bases). CDR3 size: 14 residues. V lost 0 bases to trimming and J lost 5 bases, with 11 bases between them. Germline values: CDR1 SGHRS, CDR2 YFSETQ. CDR3 amino acids: CASSLEEGRTEAFF. Here the CDR3 DNA reads TGCGCCAGCAGCTTGGAGGAGGGGAGGACTGAAGCTTTCTTT.

This clone was picked up one time. The V and J genes are TRBV19 and TRBJ2-3; 15 nucleotides align to TRBD2. The CDR3 is 19 residues long. Germline-derived CDR1 and CDR2 are LNHDA and SQIVND (reference sequence). J was trimmed by 0 bases and V by 5 bases; bases with no gene match: 9. The CDR3 spells CASSPGLAGGLSSTDTQYF. The DNA for the CDR3 is TGTGCCAGTAGTCCGGGACTAGCGGGGGGTCTGAGCAGCACAGATACGCAGTATTTT.

V gene TRBV15 combines with J gene TRBJ2-7; a possible D gene is TRBD2 (5 bases). The ends were cut back, 5 bases at V and 2 bases at J, with 13 bases in the middle. Looked up from germline, CDR1 is LNHNV and CDR2 is YYDKDF (reference sequence). This CDR3 comprises 14 residues. The CDR3 DNA is TGTGCCACCAGCCCTACTGAGGGTACCTACGAGCAGTACTTC. Protein product: CATSPTEGTYEQYF.

Comments on this clone: Distinct nucleotide sequences in the sample also encode this CDR3. The chain recombines TRBV7-2 with TRBJ2-2; 14 positions match TRBD2. The CDR3 has 16 amino acids. V lost 5 bases and J lost 5; bases outside the gene matches: 4. In germline, CDR1 is SGHTA, CDR2 FQGNSA. The CDR3 loop is CASSLRTSGGTGELFF. The CDR3 bases are TGTGCCAGCAGCCTTCGGACTAGCGGGGGGACCGGGGAGCTGTTTTTT.

The chain uses TRBV28 and TRBJ2-5; 7 nucleotides line up with TRBD1. Trimming cost V 6 bases and J 0 bases; bases outside gene matches: 7. The CDR3 extends over 15 amino acids. Germline lookup yields CDR1 MDHEN and CDR2 SYDVKM. CDR3 amino acids: CASSPTGRYQETQYF. The CDR3 bases are TGTGCCAGCAGCCCGACAGGGAGATACCAAGAGACCCAGTACTTC.

The rearrangement uses TRBV9 and TRBJ1-2, with D tentatively TRBD1 (6 bases). The germline CDR1 and CDR2 sequences are SGDLS and YYNGEE. The CDR3 totals 15 residues. V lost 3 bases, J lost 4 bases, and 16 bases lay in between. CDR3 amino acids: CASSALTGSTYGYTF. In DNA form, the CDR3 reads TGTGCCAGCAGCGCCCTCACAGGGTCGACCTATGGCTACACCTTC.

The chain couples TRBV5-4 to TRBJ2-7; D unclear. Germline-derived CDR1 and CDR2 are SGHNT and YYREEE (reference sequence). The ends were cut back, 1 base at V and 4 bases at J, with 15 bases in the middle. This CDR3 region has 15 residues. Here the CDR3 DNA reads TGTGCCAGCAGCTTGAATCCCACGCCGAGGTACGAGCAGTACTTC. Protein sequence: CASSLNPTPRYEQYF.

The J gene is TRBJ2-1, the V gene TRBV7-6; TRBD2 matches 12 bases. CDR3 length: 15 residues. V shed 10 bases and J 4 bases; nucleotides not matched to a gene: 8. The germline V gene encodes CDR1 SGHVS and CDR2 FNYEAQ. The CDR3 region is CATTLLAGGYNEQFF. In DNA, the CDR3 is TGTGCCACCACCTTACTAGCGGGGGGTTACAATGAGCAGTTCTTC.

The chain is built from TRBV7-3 and TRBJ2-2, with 12 bases aligning to TRBD2. Germline values: CDR1 SGHTA, CDR2 FQGTGA. With 0 bases clipped from V and 1 base from J, the junction kept 3 bases outside the gene matches. This CDR3 comprises 18 residues. The CDR3 DNA reads as TGTGCCAGCAGCTTAACTACTAGCGGGGGGATGAACACCGGGGAGCTGTTTTTT. Amino acid sequence: CASSLTTSGGMNTGELFF. Drawing the rest from reference TRBV7-3 and TRBJ2-2, the complete variable domain is GAGVSQTPSNKVTEKGKYVELRCDPISGHTALYWYRQSLGQGPEFLIYFQGTGAADDSGLPNDRFFAVRPEGSVSTLKIQRTERGDSAVYLCASSLTTSGGMNTGELFFGEGSRLTVL.

This chain connects TRBV3-1 (or the pseudogene TRBV3-2) to TRBJ1-1; 7 bases map to TRBD1. The CDR3 is 14 residues long. The J segment lost 1 base and the V segment lost 4 bases, leaving 3 bases of the junction unmatched. The V gene's germline CDR1 is LGHDT and CDR2 YNNKEL (reference sequence). Written as DNA, the CDR3 is TGTGCCAGCAGCCTAGGGGACAGGAACACTGAAGCTTTCTTT. It encodes CASSLGDRNTEAFF.

CDR3 region: CASRPGLAGGHAGELFF. CDR3 DNA sequence: TGTGCCAGCAGACCCGGACTAGCGGGGGGGCATGCCGGGGAGCTGTTTTTT. The chain links TRBV5-4 to TRBJ2-2; 15 bases match TRBD2. The CDR3 totals 17 residues. Germline CDR1 and CDR2: SGHNT and YYREEE (reference sequence). V lost 5 bases and J lost 6; bases outside the gene matches: 8.

The rearrangement links TRBV3-1 (or the pseudogene TRBV3-2) to TRBJ1-4; possibly TRBD1 for D (5 bases). Looked up from germline, CDR1 is LGHDT and CDR2 is YNNKEL (reference sequence). The V end lost 4 bases, the J end lost 8 bases, and 11 bases lay between the germline ends. This CDR3 spans 13 amino acids. CDR3 sequence reads: CASSPGLREKLFF. The DNA for the CDR3 is TGTGCCAGCAGCCCGGGACTCCGGGAAAAACTGTTTTTT.

The chain has TRBV6-5 and TRBJ2-5, with D possibly matching TRBD2 (5 bases). Trimming removed 4 bases at V and 7 bases at J, with 13 bases between. Germline lookup yields CDR1 MNHEY and CDR2 SVGAGI. The CDR3 covers 13 residues. CDR3 sequence (DNA): TGTGCCAGCAGTTCCAGCGGTTCAGCGACCCAGTACTTC. This gives the protein CASSSSGSATQYF.

This clone was found once. The chain recombines TRBV9 with TRBJ2-5; 8 bases map to TRBD2. Germline CDR1 and CDR2: SGDLS and YYNGEE. The CDR3 is made up of 15 amino acids. The V segment lost 0 bases and the J segment 4 bases; nucleotides outside the gene matches: 5. The CDR3 nucleotides are TGTGCCAGCAGCGTAGTGTCGGGGGGGGCAGAGACCCAGTACTTC. It codes for CASSVVSGGAETQYF.

The genes are TRBV28 and TRBJ1-4; D unclear. CDR3 size: 14 residues. Trimming shortened V by 5 bases and J by 3 bases, and 10 bases separated the two germline ends. Germline-derived CDR1 and CDR2 are MDHEN and SYDVKM. In DNA form, the CDR3 reads TGTGCCAGCAGTACCGGGTCCCCTAATGAAAAACTGTTTTTT. It codes for CASSTGSPNEKLFF. The full variable domain, with the rest looked up from reference TRBV28 and TRBJ1-4, is DVKVTQSSRYLVKRTGEKVFLECVQDMDHENMFWYRQDPGLGLRLIYFSYDVKMKEKGDIPEGYSVSREKKERFSLILESASTNQTSMYLCASSTGSPNEKLFFGSGTQLSVL.

As DNA, the CDR3 is TGTGCCAGCAGCTCAAGGGGACAGTTTATTGAAGCTTTCTTT. Amino acid sequence: CASSSRGQFIEAFF. The chain is built from TRBV6-5 and TRBJ1-1, with 7 bases matching TRBD1. The germline CDR1 and CDR2 sequences are MNHEY and SVGAGI. After removal of 6 bases from V and 7 bases from J, the junction contained 11 bases not matched to a gene. CDR3 length: 14 residues.

The chain uses TRBV9 and TRBJ2-2; D is unresolved. This CDR3 is built from 15 residues. Trimming removed 4 bases from V and 1 base from J, with 11 bases in between. Germline V gene sequence: CDR1 SGDLS, CDR2 YYNGEE. The CDR3 DNA reads as TGTGCCAGCAGCCCGCGACACCTGAACACCGGGGAGCTGTTTTTT. Encoded protein: CASSPRHLNTGELFF.

The V and J genes are TRBV6-5 and TRBJ2-5; no firm D call. With 8 bases removed from V and 2 bases from J, the gap between germline ends came to 6 bases. Germline V gene lookup returns CDR1 MNHEY and CDR2 SVGAGI. The CDR3 contains 11 residues. CDR3 in DNA: TGTGCCAGCGAGATTCAAGAGACCCAGTACTTC. Translation gives CASEIQETQYF.